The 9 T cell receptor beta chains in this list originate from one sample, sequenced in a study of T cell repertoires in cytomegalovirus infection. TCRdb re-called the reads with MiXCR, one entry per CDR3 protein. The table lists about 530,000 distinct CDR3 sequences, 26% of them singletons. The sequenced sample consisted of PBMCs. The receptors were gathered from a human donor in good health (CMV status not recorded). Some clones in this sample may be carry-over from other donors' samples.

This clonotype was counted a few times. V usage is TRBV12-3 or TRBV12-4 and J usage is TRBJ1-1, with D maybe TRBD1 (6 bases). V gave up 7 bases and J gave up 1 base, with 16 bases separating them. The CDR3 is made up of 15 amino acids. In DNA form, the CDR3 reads TGTGCCAGCACCCAAATCCGACAGGAGAACACTGAAGCTTTCTTT. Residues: CASTQIRQENTEAFF.

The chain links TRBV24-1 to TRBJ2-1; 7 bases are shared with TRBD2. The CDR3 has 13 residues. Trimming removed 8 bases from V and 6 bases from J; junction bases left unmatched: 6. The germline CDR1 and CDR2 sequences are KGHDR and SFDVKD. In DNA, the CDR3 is TGTGCCACCAAGGCGCGGGAGATCAATGAGCAGTTCTTC. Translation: CATKAREINEQFF.

Here the CDR3 reads CASSWTEHQPQHF. Here the CDR3 DNA reads TGTGCCAGCAGCTGGACAGAACATCAGCCCCAGCATTTT. The chain couples TRBV6-6 to TRBJ1-5, with a possible D match to TRBD1 (6 bases). The germline V and J ends were trimmed by 6 bases and 5 bases, with 11 bases remaining between them. CDR1 is MNHNY and CDR2 is SVGAGI in the germline V gene (reference sequence). The CDR3 consists of 13 residues.

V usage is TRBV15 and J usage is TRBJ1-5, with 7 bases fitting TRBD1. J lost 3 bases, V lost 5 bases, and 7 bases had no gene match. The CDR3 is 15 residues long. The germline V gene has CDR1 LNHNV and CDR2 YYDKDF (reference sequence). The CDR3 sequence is CATSDWGQINQPQHF. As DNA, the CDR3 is TGTGCCACCAGCGATTGGGGACAGATCAATCAGCCCCAGCATTTT.

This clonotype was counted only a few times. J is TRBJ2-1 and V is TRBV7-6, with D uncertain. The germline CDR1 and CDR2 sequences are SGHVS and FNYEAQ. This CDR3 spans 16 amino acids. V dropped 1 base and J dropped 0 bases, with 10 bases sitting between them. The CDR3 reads CASSLVQAPSYNEQFF. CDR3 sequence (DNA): TGTGCCAGCAGCTTAGTACAAGCGCCCTCCTACAATGAGCAGTTCTTC. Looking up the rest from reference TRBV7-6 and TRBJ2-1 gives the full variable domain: GAGVSQSPRYKVTKRGQDVALRCDPISGHVSLYWYRQALGQGPEFLTYFNYEAQQDKSGLPNDRFSAERPEGSISTLTIQRTEQRDSAMYRCASSLVQAPSYNEQFFGPGTRLTVL.

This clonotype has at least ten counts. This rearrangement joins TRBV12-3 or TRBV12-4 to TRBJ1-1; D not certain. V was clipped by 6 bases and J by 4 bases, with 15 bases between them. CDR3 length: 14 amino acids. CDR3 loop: CASSLDLVGTEAFF. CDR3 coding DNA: TGTGCCAGCAGCCTAGACCTAGTGGGCACTGAAGCTTTCTTT.

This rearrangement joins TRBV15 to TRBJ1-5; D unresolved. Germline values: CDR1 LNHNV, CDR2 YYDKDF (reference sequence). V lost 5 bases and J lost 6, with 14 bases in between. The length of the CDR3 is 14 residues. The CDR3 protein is CATSQGGNTQPQHF. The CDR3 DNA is TGTGCCACCAGCCAAGGAGGGAATACTCAGCCCCAGCATTTT.

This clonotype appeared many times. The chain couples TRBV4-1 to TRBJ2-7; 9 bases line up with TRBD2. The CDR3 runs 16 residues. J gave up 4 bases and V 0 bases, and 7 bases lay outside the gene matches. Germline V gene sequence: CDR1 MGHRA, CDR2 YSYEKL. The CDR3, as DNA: TGCGCCAGCAGCCAAGATTTAGCGGGAGTGGTGTACGAGCAGTACTTC. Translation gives CASSQDLAGVVYEQYF.

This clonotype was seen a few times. The CDR3 loop is CASSQAQPGELFF. The CDR3 region has the DNA TGTGCCAGCAGCCAAGCCCAGCCCGGGGAGCTGTTTTTT. The chain couples TRBV14 to TRBJ2-2; D gene uncertain. V lost 1 base, J lost 6 bases, and 6 bases lay in between. The CDR3 runs to 13 residues. Germline V gene lookup returns CDR1 SGHDN and CDR2 FVKESK.